These 21 T cell receptor beta chains were all obtained from the same sample, sequenced in a study of T cells in Graves' hyperthyroidism and ophthalmopathy. Amplification of TCR beta CDR3 regions used RNA as the template. Carried out on the TCR CDR3, a first-round RT-PCR used the HTBI primer set. In TCRdb, the multiplex PCR reads were re-called with MiXCR into one record per CDR3 protein. The sample has a few hundred thousand distinct CDR3 sequences, under 15% seen once. The sequenced material came from blood. All receptors derive from a woman aged 25 to 39 with Graves' hyperthyroidism.

This clonotype was picked up many times. This sequence joins TRBV30 and TRBJ2-5; D call uncertain. Germline assignment: CDR1 GTSNPN and CDR2 SVGIG (reference sequence). CDR3 length equals 12 residues. Trimming took off 5 bases at V and 9 bases at J, with 16 bases between the two ends. Here the CDR3 DNA reads TGTGCCTGGTCCGACGTTGCTCGGGCCCAGTACTTC. Its protein product is CAWSDVARAQYF.

Note on this clonotype: The junction departs from the called germline gene at one end, perhaps through a read error. V usage is TRBV30 and J usage is TRBJ1-1; no definite D call. This CDR3 has 12 residues. CDR1 and CDR2 from the germline V gene are GTSNPN and SVGIG (reference sequence). The CDR3 coding sequence is TGTGCCTGGAGTGTACGGGGAACTGGAGCTTTCTTT. This gives the protein CAWSVRGTGAFF.

In its sample, this clonotype was seen many times. The rearrangement uses TRBV10-3 and TRBJ1-5; the D gene is possibly TRBD1 (6 bases). The CDR3 contains 16 residues. Per germline, CDR1 ENHRY and CDR2 SYGVKD. The V and J ends lost 3 bases and 2 bases respectively, with 14 bases between them. The CDR3 sequence is CAISDAGVVGNQPQHF. The DNA of the CDR3 is TGTGCCATCAGTGACGCAGGGGTGGTCGGCAATCAGCCCCAGCATTTT.

This clonotype was picked up many times. The J gene is TRBJ2-2, the V gene TRBV11-2; TRBD2 might be the D (6 bases). The CDR3 is 17 residues long. V was shortened by 3 bases and J by 0 bases, with 14 bases between the two germline ends. Germline V gives CDR1 SGHAT, CDR2 FQNNGV. The DNA for the CDR3 is TGTGCCAGCAGCTTTGGTAGAGGCGGGACGAACACCGGGGAGCTGTTTTTT. Its translation: CASSFGRGGTNTGELFF.

The chain has TRBV6-2 or TRBV6-3 and TRBJ2-1; 9 bases fit TRBD2. The CDR3 is 19 amino acids. Germline V gives CDR1 MNHEY, CDR2 SVGEGT. The J segment lost 0 bases and the V segment lost 5 bases, leaving 14 bases of the junction unmatched. The CDR3 protein is CASSAPGLAFTGSYNEQFF. CDR3 nucleotides: TGTGCCAGCAGTGCTCCGGGACTAGCTTTCACCGGCTCCTACAATGAGCAGTTCTTC.

This clonotype was found many times. The chain employs TRBV11-2 and TRBJ2-1; weak D call: TRBD2 (6 bases). V lost 5 bases and J lost 2, with 16 bases in between. Germline CDR1 reads SGHAT; CDR2 reads FQNNGV. The CDR3 spans 16 residues. The CDR3 here is CASSTRVSGPYNEQFF. The CDR3 bases are TGTGCCAGCAGCACCCGCGTAAGCGGGCCCTACAATGAGCAGTTCTTC.

In this sample, this clonotype turned up a few times. The conserved final phenylalanine or tryptophan is absent from the CDR3, which likely points to a read error. This rearrangement joins TRBV30 to TRBJ1-2; D is possibly TRBD1 (5 bases). The CDR3 covers 13 residues. V gave up 5 bases and J gave up 4 bases, with 14 bases separating them. In germline, CDR1 is GTSNPN, CDR2 SVGIG (reference sequence). The CDR3 sequence: CAWGAARVYGYTL. The CDR3 DNA is TGTGCCTGGGGTGCGGCCAGGGTCTATGGCTACACCCTC.

This clonotype was detected many times. CDR3: CASSPPRAGTSDEQFF. DNA of the CDR3: TGTGCCAGCTCACCACCCAGGGCAGGGACTAGCGACGAGCAGTTCTTC. V usage is TRBV18 and J usage is TRBJ2-1; 10 bases fit TRBD2. CDR3 length equals 16 residues. V was pared by 0 bases and J by 10 bases, with 9 bases of the junction left unmatched. Germline values: CDR1 KGHSH, CDR2 LQKENI.

Only a few counts were recorded for this clonotype. The chain employs TRBV7-9 and TRBJ2-1; no clear D gene. Germline values: CDR1 SEHNR, CDR2 FQNEAQ (reference sequence). Trimming stripped 5 bases from V and 2 bases from J, with 19 bases between. This CDR3 is built from 17 residues. The CDR3 sequence is CASSPRATDSTYNEQFF. The CDR3 region has the DNA TGTGCCAGCAGCCCCCGCGCGACTGACTCGACCTACAATGAGCAGTTCTTC.

This clonotype was seen ten or more times. The chain is built from TRBV15 and TRBJ1-1, with D perhaps TRBD1 (5 bases). V gave up 0 bases and J gave up 0 bases, with 8 bases separating them. Per the germline V gene, CDR1 is LNHNV and CDR2 is YYDKDF (reference sequence). The CDR3 spans 15 residues. The CDR3 DNA reads TGTGCCACCAGCAGAGAACAGGCGATGAACACTGAAGCTTTCTTT. This codes for CATSREQAMNTEAFF.

Concerning this clonotype itself: Possible read error: a much larger clone is one base away. The conserved closing phenylalanine or tryptophan is absent in this CDR3, likely reflecting a read error. V and J are TRBV24-1 and TRBJ2-5; 11 positions match TRBD1. With 4 bases clipped from V and 5 bases from J, the junction kept 5 bases outside the gene matches. CDR3 size: 15 residues. CDR1 and CDR2 (germline): KGHDR, SFDVKD. CDR3 residues: CATSDRTGGGETQYS. The CDR3 DNA follows: TGTGCCACCAGTGACCGGACAGGGGGCGGTGAGACCCAGTACTCC.

This clonotype was counted between two and nine times. The gene calls are TRBV5-1 and TRBJ2-2; 9 bases match TRBD2. The germline V gene encodes CDR1 SGHRS and CDR2 YFSETQ. The trim removed 4 bases at V and 6 bases at J, leaving 4 bases unmatched. This CDR3 has 14 residues. CDR3: CASSIGTSPGELFF. CDR3 sequence (DNA): TGCGCCAGCAGCATCGGGACTAGCCCCGGGGAGCTGTTTTTT.

This chain uses TRBV5-1 with TRBJ1-3; D is unclear. The V and J ends lost 4 bases and 1 base respectively, with 15 bases between them. Germline V gene lookup returns CDR1 SGHRS and CDR2 YFSETQ. The CDR3 totals 16 residues. CDR3 sequence (DNA): TGCGCCAGCAGCCGATCCGGGTCCCGGTCTGGAAACACCATATATTTT. This gives the protein CASSRSGSRSGNTIYF.

This chain uses TRBV19 with TRBJ1-1; tentatively, D is TRBD1 (5 bases). CDR1 is LNHDA and CDR2 is SQIVND in the germline V gene (reference sequence). This CDR3 is 14 amino acids long. V gave up 4 bases and J gave up 2 bases, with 11 bases separating them. CDR3 sequence reads: CASSTEGLNTEAFF. Here the CDR3 DNA reads TGTGCCAGTAGTACCGAGGGGCTTAACACTGAAGCTTTCTTT. Full variable domain (outside the CDR3, taken from reference TRBV19 and TRBJ1-1): DGGITQSPKYLFRKEGQNVTLSCEQNLNHDAMYWYRQDPGQGLRLIYYSQIVNDFQKGDIAEGYSVSREKKESFPLTVTSAQKNPTAFYLCASSTEGLNTEAFFGQGTRLTVV.

The CDR3 region has the DNA TGCAGTGCTAGAGATGAGTTTAGGATATCCTACGAGCAGTACTTC. Translation: CSARDEFRISYEQYF. This chain links TRBV20-1 with TRBJ2-7; D gene uncertain. Per germline, CDR1 DFQATT and CDR2 SNEGSKA (reference sequence). Trimming took 0 bases from V and 1 from J, leaving 13 bases between them. The CDR3 is made up of 15 amino acids.

The J gene is TRBJ2-7, the V gene TRBV6-5; a possible D gene is TRBD2 (6 bases). The CDR3 runs to 16 residues. Germline V gene lookup returns CDR1 MNHEY and CDR2 SVGAGI. Between the trimmed V and J ends, which lost 1 base and 3 bases, there was a span of 16 bases. The CDR3 sequence: CASSYFYGTRGYEQYF. The CDR3 DNA reads as TGTGCCAGCAGTTACTTTTACGGGACGCGGGGCTACGAGCAGTACTTC.

This clonotype was found a few times. The rearrangement joins TRBV10-3 to TRBJ2-3, with 9 bases identical to TRBD1. This CDR3 has 14 amino acids. From germline, CDR1 is ENHRY and CDR2 SYGVKD. V shed 5 bases and J 6 bases; nucleotides not matched to a gene: 6. CDR3 loop: CAISPGQGLDTQYF. In DNA form, the CDR3 reads TGTGCCATCAGTCCGGGACAGGGTTTGGATACGCAGTATTTT.

In this sample, this clonotype turned up many times. The J gene is TRBJ1-6, the V gene TRBV2; no clear D. The V gene's germline CDR1 is SNHLY and CDR2 FYNNEI. V gave up 6 bases and J gave up 7 bases, with 13 bases separating them. This CDR3 has 14 residues. CDR3 bases: TGTGCCAGCAGGCCAGTCGTTAGAAATTCACCCCTCCACTTT. This gives the protein CASRPVVRNSPLHF.

The rearrangement uses TRBV4-2 and TRBJ2-7; 8 positions agree with TRBD2. After removal of 1 base from V and 0 bases from J, the junction contained 8 bases not matched to a gene. The CDR3 spans 17 residues. Germline V gene lookup returns CDR1 LGHNA and CDR2 YNFKEQ. CDR3 loop: CASSQVASGRFSYEQYF. The CDR3, as DNA: TGTGCCAGCAGCCAAGTGGCTAGCGGGCGCTTCTCCTACGAGCAGTACTTC.

About this clonotype: A much larger clonotype is one base distant, so this may be a read error. This chain joins TRBV12-3 or TRBV12-4 and TRBJ2-5; possible D gene TRBD2, 5 bases. The germline V and J ends were trimmed by 1 base and 1 base, with 13 bases remaining between them. This CDR3 is 16 amino acids long. CDR3 nucleotides: TGTGCCAGCAGTTTAGGATCGGCTAGCAGCCAAGAGACCCAGTACTTC. It translates to CASSLGSASSQETQYF.

This clonotype has a count of ten or more. The V call is TRBV27, the J call TRBJ1-1; TRBD1 might be the D (5 bases). The CDR3 is 12 amino acids. Between the trimmed V and J ends, which lost 6 bases and 10 bases, there was a span of 15 bases. Germline V gives CDR1 MNHEY, CDR2 SMNVEV (reference sequence). CDR3 sequence (DNA): TGTGCCAGCAGATCCGACAGACTTCGAGCTTTCTTT. It is translated as CASRSDRLRAFF.